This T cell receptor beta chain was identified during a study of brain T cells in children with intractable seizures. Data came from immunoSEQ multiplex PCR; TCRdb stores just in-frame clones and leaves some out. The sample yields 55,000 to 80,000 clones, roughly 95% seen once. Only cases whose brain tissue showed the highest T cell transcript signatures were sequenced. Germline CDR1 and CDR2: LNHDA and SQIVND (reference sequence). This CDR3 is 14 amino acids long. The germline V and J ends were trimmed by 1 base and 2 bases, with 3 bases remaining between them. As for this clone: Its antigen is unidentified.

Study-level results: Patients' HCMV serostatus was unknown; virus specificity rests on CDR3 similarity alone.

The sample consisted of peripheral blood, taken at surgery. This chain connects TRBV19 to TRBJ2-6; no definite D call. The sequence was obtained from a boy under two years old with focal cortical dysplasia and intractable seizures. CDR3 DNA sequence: TGTGCCAGTAGTATAGGGGCTGGGGCCAACGTCCTGACTTTC. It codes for CASSIGAGANVLTF.